One and the same sample provided the 9 T cell receptor beta chains below, sequenced in a study of cytomegalovirus exposure and HLA in healthy donors (dated by TCRdb to 2017 to 2019). To prepare the library, the immunoSEQ multiplex PCR assay was applied. A mixture of 60 forward primers for TCR Vbeta segments and 13 reverse primers for TCR Jbeta segments was used in the multiplex PCR. Entries here come from immuneACCESS through TCRdb and include only in-frame sequences with V and J called. Some clones fail to appear in such tables; in the studies checked, an unresolved V gene covers under half of the shortfall, and the cause of the remainder is unknown. This sample is represented by some 150,000 clones; roughly 65% of them were singletons. Under 2% of the sample goes to the ten largest clones. The sequencing sample was made of PBMCs. These receptors were obtained from a woman between 25 and 40 years old in good health and CMV-seronegative.

The V gene is TRBV29-1, the J gene TRBJ1-5; D ambiguous. This CDR3 has 11 residues. CDR1 is SQVTM, CDR2 ANQGSEA, per germline. The V and J ends lost 4 bases and 7 bases respectively, with 8 bases between them. The CDR3 sequence is CSVGEGQPQHF. The CDR3 DNA sequence: TGCAGCGTTGGGGAGGGCCAGCCCCAGCATTTT.

The rearrangement links TRBV21-1 to TRBJ2-7; TRBD2, the table's D call, was not compared with the DNA. TRBV21-1 is labeled a pseudogene. The CDR3 totals 16 residues. The CDR3 DNA follows: TGTGCCAGCAGCAAAGCGCGGCGGACTAGCGGGGGGGAGCAGTACGTC. Encoded protein: CASSKARRTSGGEQYV.

The chain joins TRBV6-6 to TRBJ1-2; 7 nucleotides match TRBD1. The germline gives CDR1 MNHNY, CDR2 SVGAGI (reference sequence). The CDR3 consists of 15 residues. The ends lost 6 bases at V and 2 bases at J; junction bases unmatched: 9. The CDR3 bases are TGTGCCAGCAGCCTCACAGGGGCAACCAACTATGGCTACACCTTC. It yields the protein CASSLTGATNYGYTF.

The chain couples TRBV7-8 to TRBJ2-7, with D possibly TRBD2 on 6 matching bases. There are 12 residues in the CDR3. Germline-derived CDR1 and CDR2 are SGHVS and FQNEAQ. Trimming removed 5 bases at V and 4 bases at J, with 9 bases between. The CDR3 DNA is TGTGCCAGCAGCCCTGGGGGGTACGAGCAGTACGTC. Residues: CASSPGGYEQYV.

This clone occurred once. V usage is TRBV7-8 and J usage is TRBJ2-2; D might be TRBD1 (5 bases). This CDR3 has 15 residues. V dropped 3 bases and J dropped 8 bases, with 16 bases sitting between them. The germline gives CDR1 SGHVS, CDR2 FQNEAQ. The CDR3 coding sequence is TGTGCCAGCAGCTTGACCCCAGGGTGGGGTGGGGAGCTGTTTTTT. Its translation: CASSLTPGWGGELFF.

The V and J genes are TRBV25-1 and TRBJ1-4; the match to TRBD1 covers 10 bases. This CDR3 comprises 16 residues. The V gene end was trimmed by 3 bases and the J gene end by 7 bases; junction bases not matched to a gene: 8. Germline V gene lookup returns CDR1 MGHDK and CDR2 SYGVNS. The CDR3 nucleotides read TGTGCCAGCAGTGATCGACAGGGGGCGTACGGTGAAAAACTGTTTTTT. Translating gives CASSDRQGAYGEKLFF.

This clone was observed a handful of times. Here the CDR3 reads CASSFRIGRVGEQFF. CDR3 sequence (DNA): TGTGCCAGCAGCTTCCGCATCGGGAGGGTCGGTGAGCAGTTCTTC. The chain recombines TRBV7-2 with TRBJ2-1; TRBD2 matches at 8 bases. Germline V gene data show CDR1 as SGHTA and CDR2 as FQGNSA. V dropped 3 bases and J dropped 9; count of bases not matched to a gene: 10. The CDR3 consists of 15 residues.

V is TRBV27 and J is TRBJ2-5, with TRBD2 identical over 8 bases. This CDR3 is 18 amino acids long. With 6 bases clipped from V and 4 bases from J, the junction kept 19 bases outside the gene matches. CDR1 and CDR2 (germline): MNHEY, SMNVEV (reference sequence). The CDR3: CASSLVGAGAALIETQYF. The CDR3 DNA reads as TGTGCCAGCAGCTTGGTGGGAGCGGGAGCCGCCTTAATAGAGACCCAGTACTTC.

The chain employs TRBV28 and TRBJ2-5; maybe TRBD1 (5 bases). The J call may not be correct, given that the DNA end is closer to TRBJ2-7. The germline gives CDR1 MDHEN, CDR2 SYDVKM. This CDR3 region has 14 residues. CDR3 region: CASSFSTGAYEQYF. In DNA, the CDR3 is TGTGCCAGCAGTTTCTCCACAGGCGCCTACGAGCAGTACTTC.